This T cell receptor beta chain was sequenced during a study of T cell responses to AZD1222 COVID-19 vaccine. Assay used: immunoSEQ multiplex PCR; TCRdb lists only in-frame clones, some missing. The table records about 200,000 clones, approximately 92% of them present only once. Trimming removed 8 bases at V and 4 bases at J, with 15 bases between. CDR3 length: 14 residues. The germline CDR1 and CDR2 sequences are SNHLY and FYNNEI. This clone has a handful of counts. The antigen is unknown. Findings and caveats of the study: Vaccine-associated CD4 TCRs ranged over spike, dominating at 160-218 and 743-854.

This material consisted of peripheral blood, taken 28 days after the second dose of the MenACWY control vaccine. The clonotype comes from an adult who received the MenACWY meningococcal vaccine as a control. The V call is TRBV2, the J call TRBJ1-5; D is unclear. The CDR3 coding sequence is TGTGCCAGCGGGTGGAGTAATCGGAATCAGCCCCAGCATTTT. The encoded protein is CASGWSNRNQPQHF.